The source of this TCR beta chain is a study of blood T cell repertoires in COVID-19. Study as a whole: Samples representing acute and convalescent COVID-19 were sourced from the United States, Italy and Spain. Sample material is recorded as cDNA or gDNA derived from T cells, B-cell-depleted T cells, or PBMCs.

As originally analysed: How many nucleated cells were present was estimated from reference gene primer amplification. Profiled with immunoSEQ multiplex PCR; TCRdb holds only in-frame clones, not every one. V, J and clone size reflect that table, while D and trimming were determined from the DNA. This sample carries around 200,000 clones, 85% to 90% of them seen once, and the ten largest clones take 2.5% to 3.5%. V lost 0 bases and J lost 7, with 8 bases in between. The CDR3 is 14 amino acids. Germline V gene lookup returns CDR1 KGHDR and CDR2 SFDVKD. Sequences were obtained from peripheral blood. The genes are TRBV24-1 and TRBJ2-2, with D possibly being TRBD2 (6 bases). This receptor was identified in a man aged 40-49 years with active or convalescent COVID-19. The CDR3 sequence: CATSDLAGNGELFF. The CDR3 coding sequence is TGTGCCACCAGTGATTTGGCGGGGAACGGGGAGCTGTTTTTT.